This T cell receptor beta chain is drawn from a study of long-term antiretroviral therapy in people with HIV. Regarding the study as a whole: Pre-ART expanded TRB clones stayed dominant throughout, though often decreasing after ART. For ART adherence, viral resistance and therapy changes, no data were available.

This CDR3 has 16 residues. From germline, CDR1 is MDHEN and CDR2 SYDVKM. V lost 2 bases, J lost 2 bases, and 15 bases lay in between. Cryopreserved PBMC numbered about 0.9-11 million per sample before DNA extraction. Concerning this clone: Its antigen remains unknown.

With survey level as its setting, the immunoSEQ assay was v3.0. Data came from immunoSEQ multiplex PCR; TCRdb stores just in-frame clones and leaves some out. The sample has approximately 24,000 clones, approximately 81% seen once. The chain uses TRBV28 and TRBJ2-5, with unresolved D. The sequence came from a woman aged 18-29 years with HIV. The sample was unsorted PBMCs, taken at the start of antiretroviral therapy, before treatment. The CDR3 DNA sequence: TGTGCCAGCAGTTTACCCCCCTCCTCGTTACAAGAGACCCAGTACTTC. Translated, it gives CASSLPPSSLQETQYF.